Listed below are T cell receptor beta chains from one sample, sequenced in a study of pediatric ulcerative colitis. Repertoires were generated with immunoSEQ multiplex PCR, while TCRdb's copy carries only in-frame clones and drops some. The table lists 11,000 to 15,000 clones, approximately 90% of them singletons. Sequencing was done on a sample of blood. The receptors shown here come from a boy between 5 and 17 years old with moderate ulcerative colitis. Each CDR3 is given with its conserved first and last residue. A D gene is named only where the DNA matches it firmly. Some rows have no size entry. The others give once, few or many, or a class for an expanded clone.

d_gene	abundance	v_gene	len	j_gene	CDR3nt	CDR3aa
-	-	TRBV9	15	TRBJ2-1	TGTGCCAGCAGCGTAGTTGGTAGCCCCGAGAATGAGCAGTTCTTC	CASSVVGSPENEQFF
-	-	TRBV11-2	13	TRBJ1-3	TGTGCCAGCAGCGCAGATCGCGGAAACACCATATATTTT	CASSADRGNTIYF
-	-	TRBV2	14	TRBJ1-1	TGTGCCAGCCTATATTTCGCGACAAACACTGAAGCTTTCTTT	CASLYFATNTEAFF
TRBD1	-	TRBV19	14	TRBJ1-2	TGTGCCAGTAGTATCGGACAGGGTAGCTATGGCTACACCTTC	CASSIGQGSYGYTF
-	-	TRBV28	14	TRBJ2-7	TGTGCCAGCAGACCCTTCCGGGGGGCGTACGAGCAGTACTTC	CASRPFRGAYEQYF
-	-	TRBV11-3	15	TRBJ2-7	TGTGCCAGCAGCTTATCGGCGGCCACGGATTACGAGCAGTACTTC	CASSLSAATDYEQYF
-	-	TRBV13	14	TRBJ2-5	TGTGCCAGCAGCTTAGGGGTAATTCAAGAGACCCAGTACTTC	CASSLGVIQETQYF
-	-	TRBV5-1	13	TRBJ2-1	TGCGCCAGCAGCCCGGTAGCTTCGAATGAGCAGTTCTTC	CASSPVASNEQFF
TRBD2	-	TRBV6-1	13	TRBJ2-1	TGTGCCATCTCGACTAGCGGGTACAATGAGCAGTTCTTC	CAISTSGYNEQFF
-	-	TRBV19	12	TRBJ2-2	TGTGCCAGTAGTCAAACTCCCGGGGAGCTGTTTTTT	CASSQTPGELFF
-	-	TRBV11-2	17	TRBJ2-7	TGTGCCAGCAGCAATTCTCTCGGCAGCGGTCTCTCCTACGAGCAGTACTTC	CASSNSLGSGLSYEQYF
-	once	TRBV6-5	13	TRBJ2-2	TGTGCCAGCCGGCGGGTAGAAACCGGGGAGCTGTTTTTT	CASRRVETGELFF
-	-	TRBV7-9	11	TRBJ2-7	TGTGCCAGCAGCTCCTCAGTCGAGCAGTACTTC	CASSSSVEQYF
-	-	TRBV9	16	TRBJ2-5	TGTGCCAGCAGCGTAGGGGCTAGGTGGTACCAAGAGACCCAGTACTTC	CASSVGARWYQETQYF